Listed below are T cell receptor beta chains from one sample, sequenced in a study of blood T cell repertoires in COVID-19. Produced via immunoSEQ multiplex PCR; TCRdb's table is partial and in-frame only. The repertoire holds roughly 180,000 clones, with approximately 86% as singletons. Sequenced: peripheral blood. These receptors came from a woman aged 25-40 years with active or convalescent COVID-19. Both conserved end residues are part of each CDR3. The order of the fields is D gene, J gene, clone size, V gene, CDR3 protein, CDR3 DNA. The D gene is left open where the match is weak. Where a row states a size, it is once, few, many or the class of an expanded clone; other rows omit it.

- TRBJ1-3 - TRBV3-1/TRBV3-2 CASSQKVKGGNTIYF TGTGCCAGCAGCCAAAAAGTCAAGGGGGGAAACACCATATATTTT
- TRBJ2-1 - TRBV21-1 CARGDREQQGYNEQFF TGTGCCAGGGGGGACAGGGAGCAGCAGGGCTACAATGAGCAGTTCTTC
TRBD1 TRBJ2-7 - TRBV7-6 CASSLFGGQGSYEQYF TGTGCCAGCAGCTTATTTGGCGGACAGGGTAGTTACGAGCAGTACTTC
TRBD2 TRBJ2-1 - TRBV10-1 CASSPSGNYNEQFF TGCGCCAGCAGTCCTAGCGGTAATTACAATGAGCAGTTCTTC
- TRBJ2-7 once TRBV19 CASRKQGSSYEQYF TGTGCCAGTAGAAAACAGGGAAGCTCCTACGAGCAGTACTTC
- TRBJ1-2 - TRBV18 CASSPPSTANYGYTF TGTGCCAGCTCACCACCTTCTACCGCTAACTATGGCTACACCTTC
- TRBJ1-4 - TRBV5-5 CASSLSGANEKLFF TGTGCCAGCAGCTTATCAGGGGCAAATGAAAAACTGTTTTTT
- TRBJ1-6 - TRBV18 CASSPTGNSPLHF TGTGCCAGCTCACCGACTGGTAATTCACCCCTCCACTTT
- TRBJ1-4 - TRBV14 CASSQRSARTDEKLFF TGTGCCAGCAGCCAACGGTCCGCCAGGACTGATGAAAAACTGTTTTTT
- TRBJ2-1 - TRBV7-9 CASTSGVFEQFF TGTGCCAGCACTTCAGGGGTTTTTGAGCAGTTCTTC
TRBD1 TRBJ2-1 - TRBV30 CAWSQGQGYNEQFF TGTGCCTGGAGCCAGGGACAGGGGTACAATGAGCAGTTCTTC
TRBD1 TRBJ1-6 - TRBV18 CASSSGQGYNSPLHF TGTGCCAGCTCATCAGGACAGGGTTATAATTCACCCCTCCACTTT
- TRBJ2-4 - TRBV7-9 CASSLLQGSLAKNIQYF TGTGCCAGCAGCTTGTTACAGGGTTCACTAGCCAAAAACATTCAGTACTTC
- TRBJ1-1 - TRBV29-1 CSGEPGTEAFF TGCAGCGGAGAACCGGGCACTGAAGCTTTCTTT
- TRBJ1-2 - TRBV4-1 CASSQGAPYGYTF TGCGCCAGCAGCCAAGGGGCACCCTATGGCTACACCTTC
- TRBJ2-2 - TRBV11-2 CASSSVTGTGELFF TGTGCCAGCAGCTCCGTTACAGGGACCGGGGAGCTGTTTTTT
- TRBJ1-1 few TRBV27 CASSLYVSTEAFF TGTGCCAGCAGTTTATATGTCAGTACTGAAGCTTTCTTT
- TRBJ1-5 - TRBV18 CASSPGASNQPQHF TGTGCCAGCTCACCAGGGGCCAGCAATCAGCCCCAGCATTTT
TRBD2 TRBJ2-1 - TRBV3-1/TRBV3-2 CASSSRGLAGASSLFYNEQFF TGTGCCAGCAGCTCTCGTGGGCTAGCGGGAGCCAGTTCCCTTTTTTACAATGAGCAGTTCTTC
- TRBJ1-1 - TRBV28 CASSFPLLGQTNTEAFF TGTGCCAGCAGTTTCCCCCTACTTGGACAGACGAACACTGAAGCTTTCTTT
- TRBJ1-6 - TRBV3-1/TRBV3-2 CASSQDRDRSPLHF TGTGCCAGCAGCCAAGACAGGGATCGGTCACCCCTCCACTTT
- TRBJ1-6 - TRBV30 CAWSTEGVNSPLHF TGTGCCTGGAGTACAGAGGGGGTAAATTCACCCCTCCACTTT
TRBD2 TRBJ2-1 - TRBV20-1 CSASNIPGLAGGEQFF TGCAGTGCTAGTAATATCCCGGGACTAGCGGGGGGCGAGCAGTTCTTC
- TRBJ1-2 - TRBV6-5 CASSRRETNYGYTF TGTGCCAGCAGTAGACGGGAGACCAACTATGGCTACACCTTC
- TRBJ2-1 - TRBV5-1 CASSLGGSNEQFF TGCGCCAGCAGCTTGGGTGGGAGCAATGAGCAGTTCTTC
TRBD2 TRBJ2-1 few TRBV5-8 CASSPKGLAGGGEQFF TGTGCCAGCAGCCCAAAAGGACTAGCGGGAGGGGGTGAGCAGTTCTTC
- TRBJ2-3 - TRBV29-1 CSVGSDAHTDTQYF TGCAGCGTTGGTTCAGATGCCCACACAGATACGCAGTATTTT
TRBD2 TRBJ2-3 - TRBV27 CASSTGGFSTDTQYF TGTGCCAGCAGTACGGGGGGATTTAGCACAGATACGCAGTATTTT
- TRBJ1-2 few TRBV11-3 CASSLSIDYGYTF TGTGCCAGCAGCTTAAGTATAGACTATGGCTACACCTTC
- TRBJ1-2 - TRBV2 CASSEAGQQYGYTF TGTGCCAGCAGTGAAGCTGGACAGCAGTATGGCTACACCTTC
- TRBJ2-3 - TRBV29-1 CSAVDTQTDTQYF TGCAGCGCTGTCGACACTCAGACAGATACGCAGTATTTT
TRBD1 TRBJ1-1 few TRBV19 CASSPRETGGYTEAFF TGTGCCAGTAGTCCCAGGGAAACAGGGGGCTACACTGAAGCTTTCTTT
TRBD1 TRBJ2-7 - TRBV11-2 CASSLDRALAYEQYF TGTGCCAGCAGCTTGGACAGGGCCCTAGCCTACGAGCAGTACTTC
- TRBJ2-7 - TRBV4-1 CASSQDHRVSGEQYF TGCGCCAGCAGCCAAGACCACAGGGTTTCAGGCGAGCAGTACTTC
- TRBJ2-3 - TRBV14 CASSQFLSPSRGSTDTQYF TGTGCCAGCAGCCAATTCCTGTCGCCGTCGAGGGGGAGCACAGATACGCAGTATTTT
TRBD1 TRBJ2-5 once TRBV5-4 CASSFGQGAETQYF TGTGCCAGCAGCTTCGGACAGGGGGCAGAGACCCAGTACTTC
- TRBJ2-1 - TRBV3-1/TRBV3-2 CASRHSGEQFF TGTGCCAGCAGACATTCTGGTGAGCAGTTCTTC
TRBD1 TRBJ1-4 - TRBV2 CASSDPGQPTNEKLFF TGTGCCAGCAGTGATCCGGGACAGCCAACTAATGAAAAACTGTTTTTT
TRBD1 TRBJ1-6 - TRBV6-6 CASSYAGQGESPLHF TGTGCCAGCAGTTACGCGGGACAGGGAGAATCACCCCTCCACTTT
- TRBJ2-5 few TRBV4-1 CASSQVVGAAETQYF TGCGCCAGCAGCCAAGTCGTGGGGGCCGCGGAGACCCAGTACTTC
TRBD1 TRBJ1-2 - TRBV14 CASSQERRGRGGYTF TGTGCCAGCAGCCAAGAGCGCAGGGGGCGCGGAGGCTACACCTTC
TRBD1 TRBJ1-3 once TRBV29-1 CSVDPRGQGKDGNTIYF TGCAGCGTTGACCCCCGGGGACAGGGGAAAGATGGAAACACCATATATTTT
- TRBJ1-1 - TRBV5-4 CASGPAGALNTEAFF TGTGCCAGCGGCCCGGCAGGGGCTCTGAACACTGAAGCTTTCTTT
- TRBJ1-2 - TRBV27 CASSPTTYHGYTF TGTGCCAGCAGTCCGACGACTTATCATGGCTACACCTTC
- TRBJ1-1 - TRBV7-9 CASSQGQMEAFF TGTGCCAGCAGCCAGGGGCAGATGGAAGCTTTCTTT
TRBD1 TRBJ1-5 - TRBV18 CASSLGQGGQPQHF TGTGCCAGCTCACTCGGACAGGGCGGGCAGCCCCAGCATTTT
- TRBJ2-7 - TRBV12-3/TRBV12-4 CASSQSRSYEQYF TGTGCCAGCAGTCAGTCACGATCCTACGAGCAGTACTTC
- TRBJ1-1 - TRBV5-4 CASSLVPGREAFF TGTGCCAGCAGCTTGGTCCCAGGGAGGGAAGCTTTCTTT
TRBD2 TRBJ2-7 - TRBV7-2 CASSPVAGVGTYEQYF TGTGCCAGCAGCCCCGTAGCGGGAGTTGGAACCTACGAGCAGTACTTC
- TRBJ2-2 - TRBV24-1 CATSDRDSQNTGELFF TGTGCCACCAGTGATAGGGACTCCCAGAACACCGGGGAGCTGTTTTTT
- TRBJ1-2 - TRBV11-2 CASSLVGGPYGYTF TGTGCCAGCAGCTTAGTTGGCGGCCCCTATGGCTACACCTTC